Following are 3 T cell receptor beta chains from one sample sequenced in a study of blood T cell repertoires in COVID-19. Method: immunoSEQ multiplex PCR; TCRdb's copy keeps in-frame clones and lacks some. The profile covers about 130,000 clones, with approximately 90% appearing a single time and roughly 1.2% taken by the ten largest. The sample was peripheral blood. The receptors come from a woman of 80 years or more with acute or convalescent COVID-19.

The genes are TRBV5-1 and TRBJ1-6; tentatively, D is TRBD1 (6 bases). Germline loops: CDR1 SGHRS, CDR2 YFSETQ. The V gene lost 0 bases and the J gene lost 0 bases, with 7 bases spanning the gap. This CDR3 contains 16 residues. CDR3 region: CASSLAGVSYNSPLHF. CDR3 nucleotide sequence: TGCGCCAGCAGCTTGGCAGGGGTCTCCTATAATTCACCCCTCCACTTT.

The rearrangement links TRBV11-2 to TRBJ1-2; D is possibly TRBD1 (6 bases). Between the trimmed V and J ends, which lost 7 bases and 3 bases, there was a span of 15 bases. In germline, CDR1 is SGHAT, CDR2 FQNNGV. The CDR3 consists of 14 residues. CDR3 in DNA: TGTGCCAGCACGCTAGACAGGCTCGACTATGGCTACACCTTC. Protein: CASTLDRLDYGYTF.

This chain links TRBV11-3 with TRBJ2-7; D is perhaps TRBD1 (6 bases). This CDR3 has 13 amino acids. V was cut by 5 bases and J by 7 bases, with 15 bases left in between. CDR1 SGHNT and CDR2 YENEEA come from the germline V gene. The CDR3 region is CASSVGAPGEQYF. CDR3 nucleotide sequence: TGTGCCAGCAGCGTGGGGGCGCCGGGAGAGCAGTACTTC.